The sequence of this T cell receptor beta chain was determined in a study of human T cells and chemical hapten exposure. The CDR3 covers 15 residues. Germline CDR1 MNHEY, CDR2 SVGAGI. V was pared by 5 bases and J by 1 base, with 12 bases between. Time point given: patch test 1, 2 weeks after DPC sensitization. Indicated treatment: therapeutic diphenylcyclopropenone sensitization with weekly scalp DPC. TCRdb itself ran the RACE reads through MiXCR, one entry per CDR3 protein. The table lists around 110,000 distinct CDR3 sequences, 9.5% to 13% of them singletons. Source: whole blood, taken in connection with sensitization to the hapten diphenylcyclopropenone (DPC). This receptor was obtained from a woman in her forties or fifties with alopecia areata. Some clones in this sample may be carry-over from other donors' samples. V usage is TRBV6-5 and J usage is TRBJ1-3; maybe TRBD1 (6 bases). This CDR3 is CASSRTADSGNTIYF. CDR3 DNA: TGTGCCAGCAGTCGGACAGCCGATTCTGGAAACACCATATATTTT.